A single sample is the source of the 4 T cell receptor beta chains below, sequenced in a study of blood T cell repertoires in COVID-19. Profiling relied on immunoSEQ multiplex PCR, and the TCRdb table lists in-frame clones only, not all of them. Among about 480,000 clones listed, approximately 90% were seen once. Material for sequencing was PBMCs or T cells enriched from blood (not recorded which). The source is a woman between 40 and 50 years old who had recovered from COVID-19.

DNA of the CDR3: TGTGCCAGCAGTTGGACTAGCCGCGACGAGCAGTACTTC. Its protein product is CASSWTSRDEQYF. The V gene is TRBV12-3 or TRBV12-4, the J gene TRBJ2-7, with 8 nucleotides matching TRBD2. The trim removed 4 bases at V and 5 bases at J, leaving 4 bases unmatched. The length of the CDR3 is 13 residues.

The chain carries TRBV5-4 and TRBJ1-1; tentative D call: TRBD1 (6 bases). The CDR3 covers 15 residues. Trimming cost V 3 bases and J 5 bases, with 17 bases left between them. The germline CDR1 and CDR2 sequences are SGHNT and YYREEE (reference sequence). Here the CDR3 reads CASSSNQGYQTEAFF. CDR3 DNA: TGTGCCAGCAGCTCAAACCAGGGGTATCAAACTGAAGCTTTCTTT. The full variable domain, in which reference TRBV5-4 and TRBJ1-1 provide the parts outside the CDR3, is ETGVTQSPTHLIKTRGQQVTLRCSSQSGHNTVSWYQQALGQGPQFIFQYYREEENGRGNFPPRFSGLQFPNYSSELNVNALELDDSALYLCASSSNQGYQTEAFFGQGTRLTVV.

The rearrangement uses TRBV7-9 and TRBJ2-3, with 11 bases lining up with TRBD2. The germline V gene has CDR1 SEHNR and CDR2 FQNEAQ (reference sequence). CDR3 size: 18 residues. The V gene end was trimmed by 5 bases and the J gene end by 7 bases; junction bases not matched to a gene: 17. As DNA, the CDR3 is TGTGCCAGCAGCCCGCCCGGGACTAGCGGTTGGGTTAGGAATACGCAGTATTTT. Translating it yields CASSPPGTSGWVRNTQYF.

The DNA for the CDR3 is TGTGCCACCTCACCGGCCGGGAAGCGCGACGAGCAGTACTTC. This translates into CATSPAGKRDEQYF. V and J are TRBV24-1 and TRBJ2-7; a weak D match, TRBD2 (5 bases). V lost 9 bases to trimming and J lost 5 bases, with 19 bases between them. The CDR3 spans 14 residues. Per germline, CDR1 KGHDR and CDR2 SFDVKD.